Listed below are T cell receptor beta chains from one sample, sequenced in a study of blood T cell repertoires in COVID-19. Method: immunoSEQ multiplex PCR; TCRdb's copy keeps in-frame clones and lacks some. The sample has 10,000 to 15,000 clones, 60% to 80% seen once. Sequences were obtained from peripheral blood. The receptor source for this set is a human donor in a cohort sampled during active COVID-19. CDR3s include the opening cysteine and the closing phenylalanine or tryptophan. A D gene is named only where the DNA matches it firmly. A row's size may be missing; if present it is once, few, many or a size class.

TRBV5-5	.	.	TRBJ1-1	CASSLGSYPGAFF	TGTGCCAGCAGCTTGGGGAGCTACCCGGGGGCTTTCTTT
TRBV7-9	TRBD1	.	TRBJ2-5	CASSPWDSQETQYF	TGTGCCAGCAGCCCTTGGGACAGTCAAGAGACCCAGTACTTC
TRBV6-1	.	.	TRBJ2-7	CASSENPDYEQYF	TGTGCCAGCAGTGAAAACCCAGATTACGAGCAGTACTTC
TRBV29-1	.	.	TRBJ2-7	CSVRTALNPYEQYF	TGCAGCGTCCGGACAGCCTTGAACCCCTACGAGCAGTACTTC
TRBV7-9	.	.	TRBJ2-5	CASSTSGQETQYF	TGTGCCAGCAGCACAAGTGGCCAAGAGACCCAGTACTTC
TRBV2	TRBD1	.	TRBJ2-7	CATQTGGQSYEQYF	TGTGCCACCCAAACAGGGGGCCAGTCCTACGAGCAGTACTTC
TRBV6-5	TRBD1	once	TRBJ1-1	CASSRTGGYDTEAFF	TGTGCCAGCAGCCGGACAGGGGGGTACGACACTGAAGCTTTCTTT
TRBV15	.	.	TRBJ1-5	CATSPPHF	TGTGCCACCAGCCCTCCTCATTTT
TRBV30	.	.	TRBJ2-3	CAWVRVNTDTQYF	TGTGCCTGGGTGAGGGTGAACACAGATACGCAGTATTTT
TRBV7-8	.	few	TRBJ1-1	CASSLDGGGTEAFF	TGTGCCAGCAGCTTAGATGGGGGAGGAACTGAAGCTTTCTTT
TRBV7-2	TRBD1	once	TRBJ1-1	CASSLWAGTGTEAFF	TGTGCCAGCAGCTTATGGGCAGGGACAGGGACTGAAGCTTTCTTT
TRBV5-1	.	.	TRBJ1-6	CASSLDRRGNSPLHF	TGCGCCAGCAGCTTGGATCGGCGGGGCAATTCACCCCTCCACTTT
TRBV18	.	.	TRBJ1-4	CASSPPTGEKLFF	TGTGCCAGCTCACCACCCACGGGGGAAAAACTGTTTTTT
TRBV7-9	.	.	TRBJ1-1	CASSRTGGGDEAFF	TGTGCCAGCAGCCGCACGGGGGGCGGAGATGAAGCTTTCTTT
TRBV7-2	.	.	TRBJ1-4	CASSLARVNEKLFF	TGTGCCAGCAGCTTAGCCAGGGTAAATGAAAAACTGTTTTTT
TRBV2	.	once	TRBJ2-7	CASSERTTSYEQYF	TGTGCCAGCAGTGAAAGGACTACCTCCTACGAGCAGTACTTC
TRBV12-5	.	.	TRBJ1-1	CASAQGPEAFF	TGTGCTAGTGCCCAGGGGCCTGAAGCTTTCTTT
TRBV19	TRBD1	few	TRBJ2-7	CASKGTGTYEQYF	TGTGCCAGTAAGGGGACAGGGACCTACGAGCAGTACTTC
TRBV28	TRBD1	.	TRBJ1-1	CASSFQGVSTEAFF	TGTGCCAGCAGTTTCCAGGGGGTAAGCACTGAAGCTTTCTTT
TRBV9	TRBD2	.	TRBJ2-3	CASSVSGGSTDTQYF	TGTGCCAGCAGCGTTAGCGGGGGAAGCACAGATACGCAGTATTTT
TRBV15	TRBD1	.	TRBJ1-5	CATSTKQTGGNPQHF	TGTGCCACCAGCACGAAGCAGACAGGGGGCAATCCCCAGCATTTT
TRBV18	TRBD2	few	TRBJ2-1	CASSPGGAGLAGVMFF	TGTGCCAGCTCACCAGGAGGGGCTGGGCTAGCGGGGGTTATGTTCTTC
TRBV30	.	.	TRBJ1-3	CAWSSGNTIYF	TGTGCCTGGAGCAGTGGAAACACCATATATTTT
TRBV30	TRBD1	.	TRBJ1-6	CAWTRGRGDNSPLHF	TGTGCCTGGACCCGAGGCAGGGGGGATAATTCACCCCTCCACTTT
TRBV27	TRBD1	.	TRBJ2-7	CASSYTGGYEQYF	TGTGCCAGCAGTTACACAGGGGGCTACGAGCAGTACTTC
TRBV5-6	.	.	TRBJ1-1	CASRRRGLNTEAFF	TGTGCCAGCCGCCGGCGGGGACTGAACACTGAAGCTTTCTTT
TRBV11-2	TRBD1	.	TRBJ2-3	CASRGQGPTDTQYF	TGTGCCAGCAGAGGACAGGGCCCCACAGATACGCAGTATTTT
TRBV6-6	.	few	TRBJ2-7	CASSFTATGSYEQYF	TGTGCCAGCAGTTTCACAGCCACAGGGAGCTACGAGCAGTACTTC
TRBV6-5	TRBD1	once	TRBJ1-1	CASSYGQGRGEAFF	TGTGCCAGCAGTTACGGACAGGGCCGGGGTGAAGCTTTCTTT
TRBV27	TRBD1	once	TRBJ1-5	CASGSRQGVNQPQHF	TGTGCCAGCGGGAGTAGACAGGGGGTCAATCAGCCCCAGCATTTT
TRBV3-1/TRBV3-2	.	.	TRBJ1-1	CASRGGTEAFF	TGTGCCAGCAGGGGGGGGACTGAAGCTTTCTTT
TRBV2	.	.	TRBJ1-4	CASSEQGQGSPTNEKLFF	TGTGCCAGCAGTGAACAAGGTCAGGGGAGCCCAACTAATGAAAAACTGTTTTTT
TRBV29-1	TRBD1	once	TRBJ2-3	CSVVGQGARTDTQYF	TGCAGCGTTGTTGGGCAGGGGGCACGCACAGATACGCAGTATTTT
TRBV25-1	TRBD1	few	TRBJ2-7	CASSLPGQVNEQYF	TGTGCCAGCTCCCTCCCGGGACAGGTCAACGAGCAGTACTTC
TRBV6-4	TRBD2	.	TRBJ2-4	CASTGTSEAKNIQYF	TGTGCCAGCACCGGGACTAGCGAAGCCAAAAACATTCAGTACTTC
TRBV11-2	.	.	TRBJ1-1	CASSLDLGGTEAFF	TGTGCCAGCAGCTTAGATCTGGGGGGCACTGAAGCTTTCTTT
TRBV18	TRBD1	.	TRBJ2-5	CASSPKGARREETQYF	TGTGCCAGCTCACCGAAGGGGGCGCGGCGTGAAGAGACCCAGTACTTC
TRBV10-1	.	few	TRBJ1-4	CASRGWREKLFF	TGCGCCAGCAGGGGGTGGAGGGAAAAACTGTTTTTT
TRBV5-1	TRBD2	.	TRBJ2-7	CASSLGLAGGTYEQYF	TGCGCCAGCAGCTTGGGGCTAGCGGGGGGGACTTACGAGCAGTACTTC
TRBV7-2	TRBD1	.	TRBJ2-3	CASSPRTGSDTQYF	TGTGCCAGCAGCCCCCGGACAGGGTCAGATACGCAGTATTTT
TRBV19	.	.	TRBJ1-1	CASSWVHSEAFF	TGTGCCAGTAGTTGGGTTCACAGTGAAGCTTTCTTT
TRBV7-2	TRBD2	once	TRBJ2-3	CASSLDLRGGATQYF	TGTGCCAGCAGCTTAGACCTGCGGGGGGGAGCTACGCAGTATTTT